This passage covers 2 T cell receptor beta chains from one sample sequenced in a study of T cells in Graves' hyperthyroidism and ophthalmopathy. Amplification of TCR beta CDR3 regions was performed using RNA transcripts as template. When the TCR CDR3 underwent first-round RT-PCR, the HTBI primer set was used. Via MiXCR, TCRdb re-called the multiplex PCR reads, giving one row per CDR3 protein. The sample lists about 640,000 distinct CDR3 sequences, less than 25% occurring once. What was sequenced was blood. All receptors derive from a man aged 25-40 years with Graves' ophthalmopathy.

CDR3 residues: CASSASGQKNQPQHF. The DNA of the CDR3 is TGCGCCAGCAGCGCCTCGGGACAGAAAAATCAGCCCCAGCATTTT. The chain combines TRBV5-1 with TRBJ1-5; 7 bases line up with TRBD1. CDR1 and CDR2 (germline): SGHRS, YFSETQ. Trimming took 4 bases from V and 4 from J; bases not matched to a gene: 8. The CDR3 has 15 amino acids.

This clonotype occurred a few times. CDR3 region: CASTGRTDTTYEQYF. The CDR3 DNA follows: TGTGCCAGTACGGGAAGGACAGACACCACCTACGAGCAGTACTTC. The rearrangement joins TRBV19 to TRBJ2-7; D possibly corresponds to TRBD1 (6 bases). Looked up from germline, CDR1 is LNHDA and CDR2 is SQIVND (reference sequence). The V gene lost 7 bases and the J gene lost 2 bases, with 18 bases spanning the gap. The CDR3 is 15 residues long. Based on the CDR3 plus reference TRBV19 and TRBJ2-7, the full variable domain is DGGITQSPKYLFRKEGQNVTLSCEQNLNHDAMYWYRQDPGQGLRLIYYSQIVNDFQKGDIAEGYSVSREKKESFPLTVTSAQKNPTAFYLCASTGRTDTTYEQYFGPGTRLTVT.